This T cell receptor beta chain derives from a study of spatial heterogeneity in lung cancer. Study results and caveats: Counts that tracked tumor mutation counts were those of expanded intratumoral alpha and beta TCRs.

This CDR3 has 12 residues. Germline assignment: CDR1 SEHNR and CDR2 FQNEAQ (reference sequence). V lost 5 bases to trimming and J lost 2 bases, with 5 bases between them. Time point described: sample taken at primary tumor resection. One entry per CDR3 protein results from TCRdb running MiXCR on the 5' RACE reads. The sample contains fewer than 11,000 distinct CDR3 sequences, roughly 12% of which appear only once. This clonotype was counted ten times or more. The antigen remains unidentified. The size of this beta chain means little, since it is a stray read in a library made for alpha chains. The TCR originated in a male donor with early-stage non-small cell lung cancer. The source was lung tumor tissue, collected at surgery. V and J are TRBV7-9 and TRBJ2-3; D uncertain. CDR3 sequence: CASSRSTDTQYF. CDR3 DNA sequence: TGTGCCAGCAGCCGATCCACAGATACGCAGTATTTT.